The 5 T cell receptor beta chains reported below all come from one sample, sequenced in a study of regulatory T cells in long-lasting Graves disease. Construction of TCR beta libraries relied on iRepertoire HTBI primers and on Arm-PCR targeting CDR3 regions. One entry per CDR3 protein, called by TCRdb with MiXCR from the multiplex PCR reads. The table lists 350,000 to 450,000 distinct CDR3 sequences, more than 12% of them singletons. This sample's time point: newly diagnosed GD, antithyroid drugs for less than 3 months. The authors made the TCR library using RNA they extracted from PBMCs. This same sample was also taken into another study, of T cells in Graves' hyperthyroidism and ophthalmopathy.

The starting material was peripheral blood mononuclear cells (PBMCs), obtained at new diagnosis, from a patient treated with antithyroid drugs. The receptors shown here come from a woman in her twenties or thirties with Graves disease.

The chain joins TRBV10-2 to TRBJ1-1; no firm D call. This CDR3 has 15 amino acids. CDR1 is WSHSY, CDR2 SAAADI, per germline. V lost 2 bases to trimming and J lost 1 base, with 11 bases between them. CDR3 sequence reads: CASSEGVQANTEAFF. CDR3 DNA: TGCGCCAGCAGTGAGGGGGTTCAGGCGAACACTGAAGCTTTCTTT.

This clonotype has ten or more counts. The V gene is TRBV12-3 or TRBV12-4, the J gene TRBJ2-2; TRBD2 is a possible D gene (5 bases). The CDR3 is made up of 13 amino acids. The ends were cut back, 3 bases at V and 6 bases at J, with 8 bases in the middle. For the CDR3, the DNA is TGTGCCAGCAGTTTTGCTAGCCCCGGGGAGCTGTTTTTT. It codes for CASSFASPGELFF.

Concerning this clonotype: The junction differs from germline at one of its ends, possibly a read error. The V and J genes are TRBV30 and TRBJ2-7; TRBD2 aligns across 7 bases. Germline CDR1 GTSNPN, CDR2 SVGIG (reference sequence). This CDR3 comprises 11 residues. The CDR3, as DNA: TGTGCCTGGAGCGATGGGACTATAACTTCCTTC. Amino acids: CAWSDGTITSF. The variable domain in full, with the rest retrieved from reference TRBV30 and TRBJ2-7, is SQTIHQWPATLVQPVGSPLSLECTVEGTSNPNLYWYRQAAGRGLQLLFYSVGIGQISSEVPQNLSASRPQDRQFILSSKKLLLSDSGFYLCAWSDGTITSFGPGTRLTVT.

This clonotype was seen repeatedly, ten times or more. This chain uses TRBV12-3 or TRBV12-4 with TRBJ1-1; 9 nucleotides match TRBD1. CDR3 length: 16 residues. V lost 5 bases and J lost 3; bases outside the gene matches: 10. DNA for the CDR3: TGTGCCAGCAGTCGAGACAGGGGGAAGAGGGACACTGAAGCTTTCTTT. Protein product: CASSRDRGKRDTEAFF.

V usage is TRBV6-1 and J usage is TRBJ2-1, with 10 nucleotides matching TRBD2. CDR3 length: 16 amino acids. V lost 8 bases, J lost 3 bases, and 10 bases stayed unmatched. The germline V gene has CDR1 MNHNS and CDR2 SASEGT. CDR3 nucleotides: TGTGCCAGCGCATCTCTAGCGGGAGACCTCTACAATGAGCAGTTCTTC. Its translation is CASASLAGDLYNEQFF.